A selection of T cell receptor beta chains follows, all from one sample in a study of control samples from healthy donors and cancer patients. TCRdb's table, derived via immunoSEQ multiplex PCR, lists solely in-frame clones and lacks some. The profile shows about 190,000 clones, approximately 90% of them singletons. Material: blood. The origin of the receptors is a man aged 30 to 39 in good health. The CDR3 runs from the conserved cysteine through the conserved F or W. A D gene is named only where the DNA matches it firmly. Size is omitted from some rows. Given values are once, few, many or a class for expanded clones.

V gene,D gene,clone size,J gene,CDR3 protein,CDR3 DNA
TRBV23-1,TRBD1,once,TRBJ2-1,CASSQSDRGSSYNEQFF,TGCGCCAGCAGTCAGTCAGACAGGGGAAGCTCCTACAATGAGCAGTTCTTC
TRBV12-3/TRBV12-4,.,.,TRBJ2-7,CASKSPFSYEQYF,TGTGCCAGCAAAAGTCCCTTTTCCTACGAGCAGTACTTC
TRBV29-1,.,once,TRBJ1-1,CSGDGAEAFF,TGCAGCGGTGATGGCGCTGAAGCTTTCTTT
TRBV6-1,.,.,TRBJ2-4,CASSEPRGRAKNIQYF,TGTGCCAGCAGTGAGCCGCGGGGACGAGCCAAAAACATTCAGTACTTC
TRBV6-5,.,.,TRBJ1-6,CASSPGEGTSPLHF,TGTGCCAGCAGTCCAGGGGAGGGGACTTCACCCCTCCACTTT
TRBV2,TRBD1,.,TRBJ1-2,CASSNHAGQVAGYTF,TGTGCCAGCAGTAACCACGCGGGACAGGTAGCTGGCTACACCTTC
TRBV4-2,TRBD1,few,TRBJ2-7,CASSQATTGNEQYF,TGTGCCAGCAGCCAAGCCACGACAGGGAACGAGCAGTACTTC
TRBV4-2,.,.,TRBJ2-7,CASSQDGTLDEQYF,TGTGCCAGCAGCCAAGACGGGACCTTGGACGAGCAGTACTTC
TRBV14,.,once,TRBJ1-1,CASSPRHFLDTEAFF,TGTGCCAGCAGCCCGCGCCACTTTTTAGACACTGAAGCTTTCTTT
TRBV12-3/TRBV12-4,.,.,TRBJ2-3,CASSLSDTQYF,TGTGCCAGCAGTTTGTCAGATACGCAGTATTTT
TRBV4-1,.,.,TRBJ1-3,CASSQPRSGNTIYF,TGCGCCAGCAGCCAACCCAGAAGTGGAAACACCATATATTTT
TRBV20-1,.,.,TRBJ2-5,CSARDKETQYF,TGCAGTGCTAGAGATAAAGAGACCCAGTACTTC
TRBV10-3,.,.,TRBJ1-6,CAISVLGQQSSYNSPLHF,TGTGCCATCAGTGTTTTAGGACAGCAAAGCTCCTATAATTCACCCCTCCACTTT
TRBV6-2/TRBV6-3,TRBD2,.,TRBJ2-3,CASSVRLAGGPDTQYF,TGTGCCAGCAGCGTAAGACTAGCGGGGGGACCAGATACGCAGTATTTT
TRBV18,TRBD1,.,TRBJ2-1,CASSPGGQGTYNEQFF,TGTGCCAGCTCACCAGGGGGACAGGGTACCTACAATGAGCAGTTCTTC
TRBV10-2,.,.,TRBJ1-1,CASTATGFLGTEAFF,TGCGCCAGCACGGCTACAGGGTTCCTTGGCACTGAAGCTTTCTTT
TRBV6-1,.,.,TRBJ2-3,CASSARLSRGSVDTQYF,TGTGCCAGCAGTGCCCGGTTGTCTCGCGGGTCGGTAGATACGCAGTATTTT
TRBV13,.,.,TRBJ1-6,CASSREVDSPLHF,TGTGCCAGCAGCCGAGAGGTAGATTCACCCCTCCACTTT